The rows below give T cell receptor beta chains drawn from one sample of a study of blood T cells in healthy people across ages. TCRdb reprocessed the 5' RACE reads with MiXCR, giving one entry per CDR3 protein. The profile covers over a million distinct CDR3 sequences, with over 35% appearing a single time and approximately 20% taken by the ten largest. Sequenced: blood. The receptors stem from a woman aged 55-70 years in good health. The CDR3 runs from the conserved cysteine through the conserved F or W.

TRBV9	TRBJ2-7	15	CASSVIGGPSSEQYF
TRBV7-3	TRBJ2-3	18	CRVGIRGRKARRTDTQYF
TRBV5-1	TRBJ2-1	19	CASSSVGGSGPKSYNEQFF
TRBV7-3	TRBJ2-1	17	CASSLGPIAGGRYEQFF
TRBV27	TRBJ2-7	15	CASSWETSGRGEQYF
TRBV11-2	TRBJ2-2	16	CASSLEPSKGSGELFF
TRBV20-1	TRBJ1-4	13	CSARTDRNEKLFF
TRBV5-1	TRBJ2-7	15	CASSPSQGVVYEQYF
TRBV14	TRBJ2-6	16	CASSQAGVSGANVLTF
TRBV5-1	TRBJ2-3	12	CASRRNTDTQYF
TRBV20-1	TRBJ2-4	13	CSARDSSLGIQYF
TRBV24-1	TRBJ2-1	16	CATSVLGSGSYNEQFF
TRBV2	TRBJ1-5	16	CASSAGTGGSNQPQHF
TRBV19	TRBJ2-4	13	CASSIVGANIQYF
TRBV2	TRBJ2-5	16	CASGPDGGRFVKTQYF
TRBV5-1	TRBJ2-7	13	CASSLTVDYEQYF
TRBV11-2	TRBJ2-1	16	CASSSLTSGAYNEQFF
TRBV27	NA	17	CASSSSGWSGRANEQFF
TRBV20-1	TRBJ2-7	14	CSAREQREIYEQYF
TRBV14	TRBJ2-7	14	CASRGAGQGYEQYF
TRBV7-2	TRBJ2-5	11	CASSSRQTQYF
TRBV6-2/TRBV6-3	TRBJ2-1	14	CASSYPWSASEQFF
TRBV29-1	TRBJ1-4	12	CSVRDSKEKLFF
TRBV24-1	TRBJ2-3	17	CATSDLKTSPDADAQYF
TRBV7-3	TRBJ1-1	19	CASSPTGGPQQEGNTEAFF
TRBV20-1	TRBJ2-3	15	CSARVAGRQTDTQYF
TRBV7-2	TRBJ2-1	17	CASSLIWGGVFYNEQFF
TRBV4-2	TRBJ2-3	19	CASSQEVTKIAELLDTQYF
TRBV25-1	TRBJ2-1	15	CASSARRGAYNEQFF
TRBV6-1	TRBJ2-3	14	CASSDAGRKDTQYF
TRBV29-1	TRBJ2-3	15	CSVGRTGGATETQYF
TRBV2	TRBJ2-3	14	CASRADRGWDTQYF
TRBV7-2	TRBJ2-3	15	CASSLAPRRTDTQYF
TRBV14	NA	14	CASSQVGSVNEQYF
TRBV7-2	TRBJ2-4	12	CASSASRGIQYF
TRBV20-1	TRBJ2-3	12	CSASFGTDTQYF
TRBV29-1	TRBJ2-1	14	CSVVLGASYNEQFF
TRBV12-3/TRBV12-4	TRBJ2-1	14	CASSLVLRADEQFF
TRBV13	TRBJ2-7	15	CACSPDRGRGYEQYF
TRBV27	TRBJ2-7	13	CASSPRQGYEQYF
TRBV20-1	TRBJ2-7	13	CSARTDSSYEQYF
TRBV12-3/TRBV12-4	TRBJ2-2	14	CASSPIAGTGELFF
TRBV20-1	NA	13	CSARRDRGAEQYF
TRBV11-2	TRBJ1-4	20	CASSLVKIGTVEGLGEKLFF
TRBV25-1	TRBJ1-3	16	CASSPTGALSGNTIYF
TRBV28	TRBJ2-5	17	CASSLWGPSDPQETQYF
TRBV4-2	TRBJ2-5	19	CASSQEERSVGQNQETQYF
TRBV12-3/TRBV12-4	TRBJ2-3	17	CASSSLGLGLTTDTQYF
TRBV6-5	TRBJ2-1	13	CASSYPGTSEQFF
TRBV7-2	TRBJ2-7	15	CASSLEGTSGSEQYF